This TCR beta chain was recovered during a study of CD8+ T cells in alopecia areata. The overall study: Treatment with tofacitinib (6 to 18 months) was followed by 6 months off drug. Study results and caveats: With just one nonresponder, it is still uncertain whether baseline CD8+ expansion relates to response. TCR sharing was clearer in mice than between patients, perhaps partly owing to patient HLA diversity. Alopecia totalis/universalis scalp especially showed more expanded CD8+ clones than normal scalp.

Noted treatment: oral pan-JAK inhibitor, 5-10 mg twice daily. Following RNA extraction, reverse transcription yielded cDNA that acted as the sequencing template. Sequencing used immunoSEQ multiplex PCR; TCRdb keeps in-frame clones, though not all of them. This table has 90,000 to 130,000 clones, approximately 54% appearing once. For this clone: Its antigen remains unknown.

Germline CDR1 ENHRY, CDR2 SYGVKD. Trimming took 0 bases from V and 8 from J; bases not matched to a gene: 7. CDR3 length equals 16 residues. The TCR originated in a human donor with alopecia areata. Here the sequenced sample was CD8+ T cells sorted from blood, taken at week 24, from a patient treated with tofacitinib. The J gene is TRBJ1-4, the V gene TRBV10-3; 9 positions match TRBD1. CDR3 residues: CAISESGTGPEEKLFF. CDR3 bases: TGTGCCATCAGTGAGTCCGGGACAGGGCCAGAAGAAAAACTGTTTTTT.